This TCR beta chain was captured in a study of vaccination and CD4 T cells after COVID-19. Study-wide results and limits: Reactive clonotype counts went from median around 20 after infection to some 40 after vaccination, nonsignificantly.

Cultured CD4+ T-cell DNA underwent Oncomine TCR Beta short-read sequencing. The source of extracted genomic DNA was cultured CD4+ T cells. From the PCR reads, TCRdb called clonotypes with MiXCR, one entry per CDR3 protein. The data show about 9,000 distinct CDR3 sequences, with roughly 49% seen just once and about a sixth held by the top ten. Details on this clonotype: Antigen specificity is unknown.

Trimming took 1 base from V and 3 from J; bases not matched to a gene: 4. The CDR3 has 16 residues. Germline V gives CDR1 SEHNR, CDR2 FQNEAQ (reference sequence). Treatment meaning: approximately 9-day PBMC culture with coronavirus spike peptide pools or control peptides (ViraFEST assay). Investigators obtained the unexposed donor's CD4+ T cells before the COVID-19 pandemic (2011-2018). T cells were expanded with peptide pools, and expanded clonotypes were identified by TCR sequencing. Sequencing was carried out using CD4+ T cells from blood, cultured in vitro. The sequence was obtained from a human donor in good health. The V and J genes are TRBV7-9 and TRBJ1-1; TRBD1 matches at 11 bases. The CDR3 protein is CASSLGRDRGYTEAFF. The CDR3 DNA sequence: TGTGCCAGCAGCTTAGGCCGGGACAGGGGGTACACTGAAGCTTTCTTT.